The subject of this entry is one T cell receptor (beta chain). The PCR used 60 Vbeta and 13 Jbeta primers. Here immunoSEQ multiplex PCR was the method, and the copy in TCRdb shows in-frame clones only, minus some. This sample has 150,000 to 200,000 clones; 60% to 80% occur once, and the top ten carry about 15%. The data stem from a study of cytomegalovirus exposure and HLA in healthy donors. CDR3 size: 15 residues. V lost 1 base and J 0 bases, leaving 8 bases between the germline ends. Germline V lookup: CDR1 LGHNA, CDR2 YSLEER. Sequencing was carried out using PBMCs. The chain employs TRBV4-3 and TRBJ2-3; D remains ambiguous. This TCR derives from a woman aged 40 to 50 in good health and CMV-seronegative. The CDR3 region has the DNA TGCGCCAGCAGCCAAGGTATAACTAGCACAGATACGCAGTATTTT. Protein sequence: CASSQGITSTDTQYF.